These 30 T cell receptor beta chains originate from one sample sequenced in a study of STAT5B mutations in CD4+ large granular lymphocyte leukemia. Some clones are missing from TCRdb's copy, which holds only in-frame ones; the method was immunoSEQ multiplex PCR. Of around 37,000 clones listed, around 75% are singletons. Sequencing used CD4+ T cells from blood buffy coats. All receptors come from a human donor in good health.

The V and J genes are TRBV30 and TRBJ2-1; tentative D call: TRBD1 (5 bases). The CDR3 sequence is 15 residues long. With 5 bases removed from V and 0 bases from J, the gap between germline ends came to 14 bases. Germline loops: CDR1 GTSNPN, CDR2 SVGIG (reference sequence). The CDR3 loop reads CAWGKKGNSYNEQFF. CDR3 coding DNA: TGTGCCTGGGGGAAAAAGGGGAACTCCTACAATGAGCAGTTCTTC.

V gene TRBV7-9 combines with J gene TRBJ2-1; 9 bases match TRBD1. The junction had 10 bases not matched to a gene; V was cut back by 7 bases and J by 3 bases. The CDR3 is made up of 16 amino acids. CDR1 and CDR2 from the germline V gene are SEHNR and FQNEAQ (reference sequence). The CDR3 loop is CASTTRVTGGYNEQFF. CDR3 nucleotide sequence: TGTGCCAGCACCACTAGGGTGACAGGGGGCTACAATGAGCAGTTCTTC.

V gene TRBV6-1 combines with J gene TRBJ1-6, with D tentatively TRBD1 (6 bases). Trimming removed 0 bases from V and 17 bases from J, with 17 bases in between. CDR1 MNHNS and CDR2 SASEGT come from the germline V gene. This CDR3 spans 14 amino acids. The CDR3 DNA reads TGTGCCAGCAGTGAAGCCCTTTTCCGGGACATCGTCCACTTT. Its protein is CASSEALFRDIVHF.

The chain couples TRBV5-1 to TRBJ2-1; weak D call: TRBD2 (5 bases). The CDR3 spans 14 residues. Germline CDR1 reads SGHRS; CDR2 reads YFSETQ. The V gene lost 6 bases and the J gene lost 6 bases, with 16 bases spanning the gap. CDR3 protein: CASTRDQPLNEQFF. CDR3 DNA: TGCGCCAGCACCCGGGATCAACCACTCAATGAGCAGTTCTTC.

The V call is TRBV6-6, the J call TRBJ2-7; D call uncertain. Trimming shortened V by 2 bases and J by 3 bases, and 8 bases separated the two germline ends. The CDR3 is 13 amino acids. Germline V gene data show CDR1 as MNHNY and CDR2 as SVGAGI (reference sequence). The CDR3, as DNA: TGTGCCAGCAGTTACGGGCCCGACTACGAGCAGTACTTC. Translating gives CASSYGPDYEQYF.

The rearrangement joins TRBV18 to TRBJ2-3; 10 nucleotides match TRBD2. This CDR3 is 16 amino acids long. The trim removed 3 bases at V and 3 bases at J, leaving 6 bases unmatched. Germline V gene data show CDR1 as KGHSH and CDR2 as LQKENI. CDR3 sequence (DNA): TGTGCCAGCTCACCTCCCGGGACTAGCGTAACAGATACGCAGTATTTT. Its protein is CASSPPGTSVTDTQYF.

As regards this clone: The junction shows a germline mismatch at one end, possibly a read error. This chain uses TRBV5-3 with TRBJ1-4; possibly TRBD1 for D (5 bases). TRBV5-3 is classed as an ORF, of uncertain function. This CDR3 comprises 10 residues. CDR3 region: CASWGPFRPF. The CDR3, as DNA: TGTGCCTCCTGGGGACCCTTCCGACCGTTT.

The chain couples TRBV2 to TRBJ2-1, with 11 bases that match TRBD2. The trim removed 7 bases at V and 9 bases at J, leaving 11 bases unmatched. Germline-derived CDR1 and CDR2 are SNHLY and FYNNEI. The CDR3 extends over 15 amino acids. The CDR3 DNA reads TGTGCCAGCACGAACGGAGTAGCGGGGGGGGGTGAGCAGTTCTTC. This sequence encodes CASTNGVAGGGEQFF.

This chain connects TRBV5-4 to TRBJ2-3, with 8 bases lining up with TRBD2. The CDR3 runs to 14 residues. V lost 7 bases and J lost 8; bases outside the gene matches: 12. The V gene's germline CDR1 is SGHNT and CDR2 YYREEE (reference sequence). In DNA form, the CDR3 reads TGTGCCAGCTGTTACGGGGGGGCATGTACTACGCAGTATTTT. Amino acid sequence: CASCYGGACTTQYF.

This CDR3 reads CASSQEGAGEDNEQFF. DNA of the CDR3: TGTGCCAGCAGCCAAGAAGGGGCGGGAGAGGACAATGAGCAGTTCTTC. This chain joins TRBV11-3 and TRBJ2-1; TRBD2 agrees at 7 bases. The CDR3 consists of 16 residues. Losses at the gene ends were 5 bases for V and 5 bases for J; bases not matched to a gene: 12. Germline lookup yields CDR1 SGHNT and CDR2 YENEEA.

V gene TRBV28 combines with J gene TRBJ2-1; the match to TRBD2 covers 7 bases. The CDR3 spans 15 residues. Per the germline V gene, CDR1 is MDHEN and CDR2 is SYDVKM. V lost 6 bases and J lost 7; bases outside the gene matches: 12. The CDR3 protein is CASSSSGSGVNEQFF. The CDR3 nucleotides read TGTGCCAGCAGCTCCTCGGGGAGCGGGGTTAATGAGCAGTTCTTC.

The rearrangement links TRBV27 to TRBJ2-4; TRBD1 aligns across 9 bases. Per germline, CDR1 MNHEY and CDR2 SMNVEV (reference sequence). The ends lost 2 bases at V and 8 bases at J; junction bases unmatched: 1. The CDR3 is 13 residues long. The CDR3 here is CASSLRTGDIQYF. CDR3 DNA: TGTGCCAGCAGTTTACGGACAGGGGACATTCAGTACTTC.

CDR3 in amino acids: CAISESTLTDTQYF. CDR3 nucleotide sequence: TGTGCCATCAGTGAGTCGACCCTCACAGATACGCAGTATTTT. The J gene is TRBJ2-3, the V gene TRBV10-3; D not resolved. Per germline, CDR1 ENHRY and CDR2 SYGVKD. V shed 0 bases and J shed 2 bases, with 6 bases lying between them. The CDR3 runs to 14 residues.

The V call is TRBV7-8, the J call TRBJ2-2; the D gene is possibly TRBD2 (5 bases). The V gene lost 4 bases and the J gene lost 3 bases, with 9 bases spanning the gap. Germline V CDR1 and CDR2: SGHVS, FQNEAQ. This CDR3 comprises 14 residues. The CDR3 DNA reads TGTGCCAGCAGCTCCACTAGAGACACCGGGGAGCTGTTTTTT. Its protein product is CASSSTRDTGELFF.

The V and J genes are TRBV9 and TRBJ2-5; TRBD2 agrees at 9 bases. The germline CDR1 and CDR2 sequences are SGDLS and YYNGEE. Trimming cost V 8 bases and J 0 bases; bases outside gene matches: 5. CDR3 length equals 14 residues. CDR3 DNA sequence: TGTGCCAGTGGCGGGGGGGCGCACCAAGAGACCCAGTACTTC. Translation gives CASGGGAHQETQYF.

The rearrangement joins TRBV7-8 to TRBJ2-3, with 7 nucleotides matching TRBD2. The germline CDR1 and CDR2 sequences are SGHVS and FQNEAQ. The V segment lost 4 bases and the J segment 0 bases; nucleotides outside the gene matches: 7. This CDR3 contains 16 residues. CDR3 in DNA: TGTGCCAGCAGCTCCCTGACTAGCCCTAGCACAGATACGCAGTATTTT. Encoded protein: CASSSLTSPSTDTQYF.

The chain combines TRBV9 with TRBJ2-1, with D perhaps being TRBD1 or TRBD2 (5 bases each). The CDR3 has 16 residues. Germline V gene data show CDR1 as SGDLS and CDR2 as YYNGEE. V gave up 4 bases and J gave up 2 bases, with 16 bases separating them. DNA for the CDR3: TGTGCCAGCAGCCCAACTCCCGGGACGACCTACAATGAGCAGTTCTTC. This sequence encodes CASSPTPGTTYNEQFF.

This clone was counted only a few times. This chain uses TRBV10-3 with TRBJ1-5; D is uncertain. Trimming pared 3 bases from V and 4 bases from J, leaving 4 bases between. The CDR3 contains 12 residues. CDR1 is ENHRY and CDR2 is SYGVKD in the germline V gene. The CDR3 protein is CAISDRNQPQHF. The CDR3 DNA follows: TGTGCCATCAGTGACCGAAATCAGCCCCAGCATTTT.

The chain is built from TRBV18 and TRBJ2-5; perhaps TRBD1 as D (5 bases). Trimming shortened V by 3 bases and J by 5 bases, and 16 bases separated the two germline ends. The length of the CDR3 is 15 residues. Looked up from germline, CDR1 is KGHSH and CDR2 is LQKENI. The DNA for the CDR3 is TGTGCCAGCTCACCCCGGACAAACCTTGGGGAGACCCAGTACTTC. It yields the protein CASSPRTNLGETQYF.

In this sample, this clone turned up once. The J gene is TRBJ2-1, the V gene TRBV28; TRBD1 agrees at 7 bases. The CDR3 loop spans 15 amino acids. V lost 2 bases to trimming and J lost 6 bases; unmatched junction nucleotides: 7. Germline V gene data show CDR1 as MDHEN and CDR2 as SYDVKM. DNA for the CDR3: TGTGCCAGCAGTTTACTAGACAGGGCATTCAATGAGCAGTTCTTC. Its protein is CASSLLDRAFNEQFF.

The rearrangement links TRBV5-4 to TRBJ2-1; 8 bases match TRBD2. Germline CDR1 and CDR2: SGHNT and YYREEE (reference sequence). J was trimmed by 4 bases and V by 1 base; bases with no gene match: 7. The CDR3 is 16 residues long. The CDR3 bases are TGTGCCAGCAGCTTGCCCCACGGGGGGGGATACAATGAGCAGTTCTTC. It encodes CASSLPHGGGYNEQFF.

The V call is TRBV2, the J call TRBJ2-3, with 7 bases lining up with TRBD1. Germline trimming cut 6 bases from V and 10 bases from J; bases unmatched to any gene: 10. Germline-derived CDR1 and CDR2 are SNHLY and FYNNEI. CDR3 length: 13 amino acids. CDR3 coding DNA: TGTGCCAGCAGGGCCACAGGGGTCCCTGCGCAGTATTTT. It is translated as CASRATGVPAQYF.

This chain links TRBV7-3 with TRBJ1-2; D gene unclear. V dropped 3 bases and J dropped 8 bases, with 10 bases sitting between them. Germline V lookup: CDR1 SGHTA, CDR2 FQGTGA. This CDR3 is built from 12 residues. DNA for the CDR3: TGTGCCAGCAGCTTGAGCGGGCAGGGCTACACCTTC. This codes for CASSLSGQGYTF.

The chain uses TRBV7-9 and TRBJ2-1; D is undetermined. Per germline, CDR1 SEHNR and CDR2 FQNEAQ (reference sequence). The germline V and J ends were trimmed by 6 bases and 1 base, with 16 bases remaining between them. The CDR3 contains 16 residues. CDR3 in DNA: TGTGCCAGCAGAGAAAGCAAGACCGGGTCCTACAATGAGCAGTTCTTC. This translates into CASRESKTGSYNEQFF.

The CDR3 DNA reads as TGTGCCAGCAGTTCGACTAGCGGGGGTCAGGAGACCCAGTACTTC. Protein: CASSSTSGGQETQYF. This rearrangement joins TRBV6-5 to TRBJ2-5; 12 bases fit TRBD2. Germline trimming cut 4 bases from V and 5 bases from J; bases unmatched to any gene: 5. Germline lookup yields CDR1 MNHEY and CDR2 SVGAGI. This CDR3 spans 15 amino acids.

The chain is built from TRBV5-6 and TRBJ2-7; 7 nucleotides line up with TRBD1. The CDR3 is 13 residues long. CDR1 and CDR2 (germline): SGHDT, YYEEEE. V was pared by 6 bases and J by 6 bases, with 9 bases of the junction left unmatched. Here the CDR3 reads CASTRRQGTEQYF. Here the CDR3 DNA reads TGTGCCAGCACCAGACGACAGGGTACCGAGCAGTACTTC. Filled out from reference TRBV5-6 and TRBJ2-7, the complete variable domain reads DAGVTQSPTHLIKTRGQQVTLRCSPKSGHDTVSWYQQALGQGPQFIFQYYEEEERQRGNFPDRFSGHQFPNYSSELNVNALLLGDSALYLCASTRRQGTEQYFGPGTRLTVT.

The V call is TRBV27, the J call TRBJ2-3; 15 positions match TRBD2. Germline assignment: CDR1 MNHEY and CDR2 SMNVEV (reference sequence). Trimming cost V 5 bases and J 5 bases; bases outside gene matches: 8. The CDR3 runs 17 residues. CDR3: CASSGLAGGPRVDTQYF. Written as DNA, the CDR3 is TGTGCCAGCAGTGGACTAGCGGGGGGGCCAAGGGTAGATACGCAGTATTTT.

The chain employs TRBV4-3 and TRBJ2-2; D possibly corresponds to TRBD2 (5 bases). The length of the CDR3 is 16 residues. The germline gives CDR1 LGHNA, CDR2 YSLEER. Between the trimmed V and J ends, which lost 3 bases and 0 bases, there was a span of 11 bases. In nucleotides, the CDR3 is TGCGCCAGCAGCCATGAGTGGGGAGCGAACACCGGGGAGCTGTTTTTT. Its protein is CASSHEWGANTGELFF.

This rearrangement joins TRBV19 to TRBJ2-7; D gene ambiguous. Germline lookup yields CDR1 LNHDA and CDR2 SQIVND (reference sequence). Trimming pared 2 bases from V and 1 base from J, leaving 9 bases between. The CDR3 runs to 14 residues. In nucleotides, the CDR3 is TGTGCCAGTAGTATAATGCCGGAATCCTACGAGCAGTACTTC. This codes for CASSIMPESYEQYF.

The chain recombines TRBV19 with TRBJ1-2; 8 nucleotides agree with TRBD1. J gave up 4 bases and V 6 bases, and 7 bases lay outside the gene matches. The CDR3 sequence is 14 residues long. Germline assignment: CDR1 LNHDA and CDR2 SQIVND (reference sequence). CDR3: CASSPTGASYGYTF. CDR3 in DNA: TGTGCCAGTAGCCCGACAGGGGCCAGCTATGGCTACACCTTC.